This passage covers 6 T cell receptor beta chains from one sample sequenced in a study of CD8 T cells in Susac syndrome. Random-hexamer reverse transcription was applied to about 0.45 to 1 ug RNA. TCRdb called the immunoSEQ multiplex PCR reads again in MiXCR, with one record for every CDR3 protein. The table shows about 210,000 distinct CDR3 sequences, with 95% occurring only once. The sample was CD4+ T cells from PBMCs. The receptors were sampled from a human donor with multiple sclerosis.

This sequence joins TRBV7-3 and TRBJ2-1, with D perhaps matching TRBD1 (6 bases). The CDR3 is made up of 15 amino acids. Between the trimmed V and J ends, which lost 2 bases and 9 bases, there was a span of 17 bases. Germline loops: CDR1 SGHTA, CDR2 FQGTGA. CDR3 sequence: CASSLVRQVPTEQFF. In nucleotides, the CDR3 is TGTGCCAGCAGCTTAGTACGACAGGTGCCGACTGAGCAGTTCTTC.

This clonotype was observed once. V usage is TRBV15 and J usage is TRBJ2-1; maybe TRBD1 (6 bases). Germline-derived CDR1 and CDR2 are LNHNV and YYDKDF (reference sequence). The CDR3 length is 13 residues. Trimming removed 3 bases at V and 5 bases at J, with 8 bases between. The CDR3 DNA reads TGTGCCACCAGCAGGGGGGCGAACAATGAGCAGTTCTTC. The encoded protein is CATSRGANNEQFF.

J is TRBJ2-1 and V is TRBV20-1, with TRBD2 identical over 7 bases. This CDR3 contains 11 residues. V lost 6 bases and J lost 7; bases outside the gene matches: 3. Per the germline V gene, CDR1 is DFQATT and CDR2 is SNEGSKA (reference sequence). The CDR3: CSALAENEQFF. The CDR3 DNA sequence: TGCAGTGCCCTAGCGGAAAATGAGCAGTTCTTC.

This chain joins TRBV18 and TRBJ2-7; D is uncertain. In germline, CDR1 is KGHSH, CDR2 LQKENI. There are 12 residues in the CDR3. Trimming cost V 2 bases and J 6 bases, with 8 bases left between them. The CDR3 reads CASSPNRVEQYF. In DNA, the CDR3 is TGTGCCAGCTCACCAAATCGAGTCGAGCAGTACTTC.

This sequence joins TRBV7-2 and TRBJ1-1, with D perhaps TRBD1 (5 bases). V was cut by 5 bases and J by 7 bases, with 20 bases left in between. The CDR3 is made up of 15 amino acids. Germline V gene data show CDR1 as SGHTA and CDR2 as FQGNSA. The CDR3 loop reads CASSPTSGAILEAFF. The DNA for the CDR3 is TGTGCCAGCAGCCCTACCTCCGGGGCGATCCTTGAAGCTTTCTTT.

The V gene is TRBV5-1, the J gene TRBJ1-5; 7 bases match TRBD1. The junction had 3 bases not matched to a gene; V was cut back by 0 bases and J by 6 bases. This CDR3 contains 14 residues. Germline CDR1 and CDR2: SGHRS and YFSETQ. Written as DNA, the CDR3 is TGCGCCAGCAGCTTGGTTCCAGGGGGTCAGCCCCAGCATTTT. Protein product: CASSLVPGGQPQHF.